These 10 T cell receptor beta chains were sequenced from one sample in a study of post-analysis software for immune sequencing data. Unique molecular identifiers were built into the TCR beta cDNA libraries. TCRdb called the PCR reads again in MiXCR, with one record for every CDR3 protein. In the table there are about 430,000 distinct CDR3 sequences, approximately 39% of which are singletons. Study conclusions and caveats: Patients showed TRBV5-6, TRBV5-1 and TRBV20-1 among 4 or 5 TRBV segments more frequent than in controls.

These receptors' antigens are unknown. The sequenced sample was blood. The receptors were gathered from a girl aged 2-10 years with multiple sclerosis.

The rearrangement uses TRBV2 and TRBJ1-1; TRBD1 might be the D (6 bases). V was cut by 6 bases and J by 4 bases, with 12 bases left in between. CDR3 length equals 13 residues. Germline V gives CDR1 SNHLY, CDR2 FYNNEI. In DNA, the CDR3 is TGTGCCAGCAGCTCAGGGGTTTTCACTGAAGCTTTCTTT. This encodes CASSSGVFTEAFF.

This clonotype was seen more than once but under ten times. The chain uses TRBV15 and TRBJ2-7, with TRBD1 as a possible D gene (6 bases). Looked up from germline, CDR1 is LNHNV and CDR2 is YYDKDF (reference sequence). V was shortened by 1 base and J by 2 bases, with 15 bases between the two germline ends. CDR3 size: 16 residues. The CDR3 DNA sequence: TGTGCCACCAGCAGAGTTGTAGGACAGCGAGCCTACGAGCAGTACTTC. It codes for CATSRVVGQRAYEQYF.

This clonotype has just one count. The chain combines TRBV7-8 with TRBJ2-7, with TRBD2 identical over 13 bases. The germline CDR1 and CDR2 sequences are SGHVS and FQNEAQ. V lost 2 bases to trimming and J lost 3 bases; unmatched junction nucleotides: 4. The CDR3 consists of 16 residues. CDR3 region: CASSLSGLAGFYEQYF. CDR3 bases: TGTGCCAGCAGCTTATCGGGACTAGCGGGATTCTACGAGCAGTACTTC.

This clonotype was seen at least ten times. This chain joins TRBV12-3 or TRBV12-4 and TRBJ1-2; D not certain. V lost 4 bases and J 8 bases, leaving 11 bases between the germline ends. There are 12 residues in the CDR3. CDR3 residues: CASSYSRTGYTF. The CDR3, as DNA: TGTGCCAGCAGTTACAGTCGTACCGGCTACACCTTC.

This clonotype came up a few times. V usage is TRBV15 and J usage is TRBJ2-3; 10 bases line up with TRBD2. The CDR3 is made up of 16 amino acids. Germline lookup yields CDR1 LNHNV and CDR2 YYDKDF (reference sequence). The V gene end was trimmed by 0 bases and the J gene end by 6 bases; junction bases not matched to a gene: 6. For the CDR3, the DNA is TGTGCCACCAGCAGAGATTTAGCGGGGGGCCCGGATACGCAGTATTTT. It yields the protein CATSRDLAGGPDTQYF. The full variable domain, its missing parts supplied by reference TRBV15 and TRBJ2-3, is DAMVIQNPRYQVTQFGKPVTLSCSQTLNHNVMYWYQQKSSQAPKLLFHYYDKDFNNEADTPDNFQSRRPNTSFCFLDIRSPGLGDTAMYLCATSRDLAGGPDTQYFGPGTRLTVL.

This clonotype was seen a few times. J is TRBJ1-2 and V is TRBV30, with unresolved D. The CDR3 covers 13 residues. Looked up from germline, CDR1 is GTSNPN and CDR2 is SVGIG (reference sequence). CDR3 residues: CAGTSQVIHGYTF. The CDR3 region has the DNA TGTGCTGGCACGTCCCAGGTTATACATGGCTACACCTTC.

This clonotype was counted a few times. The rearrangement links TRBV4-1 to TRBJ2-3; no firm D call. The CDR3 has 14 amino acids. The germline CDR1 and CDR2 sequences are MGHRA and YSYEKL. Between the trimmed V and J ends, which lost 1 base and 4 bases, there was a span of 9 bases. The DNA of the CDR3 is TGCGCCAGCAGCCAAGTGAACGACGCAGATACGCAGTATTTT. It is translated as CASSQVNDADTQYF.

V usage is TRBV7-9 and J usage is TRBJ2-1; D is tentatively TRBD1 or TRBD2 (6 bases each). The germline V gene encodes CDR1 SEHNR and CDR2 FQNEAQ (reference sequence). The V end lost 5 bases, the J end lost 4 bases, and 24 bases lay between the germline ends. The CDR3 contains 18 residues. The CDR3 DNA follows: TGTGCCAGCAGCCCCTTAGGGGGGTGGGCCGCCACGTACAATGAGCAGTTCTTC. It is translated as CASSPLGGWAATYNEQFF.

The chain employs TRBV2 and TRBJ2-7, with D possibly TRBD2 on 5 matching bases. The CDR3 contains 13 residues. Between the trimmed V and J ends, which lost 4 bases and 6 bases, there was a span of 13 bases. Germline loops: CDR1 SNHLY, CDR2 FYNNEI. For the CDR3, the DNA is TGTGCCAGCAGTGCTGTCGAGCGGTCCGAGCAGTACTTC. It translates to CASSAVERSEQYF.

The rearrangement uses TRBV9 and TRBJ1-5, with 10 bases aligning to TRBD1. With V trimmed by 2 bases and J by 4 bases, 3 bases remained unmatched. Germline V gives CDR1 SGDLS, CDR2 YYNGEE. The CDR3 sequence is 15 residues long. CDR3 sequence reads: CASSVGQGVNQPQHF. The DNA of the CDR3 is TGTGCCAGCAGCGTTGGACAGGGGGTTAATCAGCCCCAGCATTTT.